This paragraph covers one T cell receptor beta chain sequence. Authors' data handling: Reference gene primers were amplified, and this amplification served to estimate nucleated cell counts. Here immunoSEQ multiplex PCR was the method, and the copy in TCRdb shows in-frame clones only, minus some. For V, J and clone size, that table is used; D and trimming come from the DNA. The sample lists about 260,000 clones; about 87% were seen once. This CDR3 region has 13 residues. Trimming removed 0 bases at V and 5 bases at J, with 5 bases between. CDR1 and CDR2 from the germline V gene are SGHTA and FQGTGA. The record originates from a study of blood T cell repertoires in COVID-19. In the study overall: Acute and convalescent COVID-19 samples came from the United States, Italy and Spain. T cells, B-cell-depleted T cells, or PBMCs provided the cDNA or gDNA that served as material.

The chain employs TRBV7-3 and TRBJ1-5; D gene uncertain. This receptor was taken from a woman aged 40 to 49 who had recovered from COVID-19. The sequenced material came from peripheral blood. CDR3 bases: TGTGCCAGCAGCTTAACCTCTCATCAGCCCCAGCATTTT. Protein sequence: CASSLTSHQPQHF.